This TCR beta chain is from a study of blood T cell repertoires in COVID-19. The table came from immunoSEQ multiplex PCR; TCRdb's copy has only in-frame clones and leaves some out. The sample includes 130,000 to 150,000 clones, 65% to 85% of them seen just once. Participants came from fewer than 25 US areas, aged about 18 to 89 years. Each exposed participant met a COVID-19 case in the 2 weeks preceding study entry. The CDR3 is 12 amino acids. CDR1 and CDR2 from the germline V gene are MNHEY and SVGEGT. V was shortened by 6 bases and J by 4 bases, with 9 bases between the two germline ends. The J gene is TRBJ1-2, the V gene TRBV6-2 or TRBV6-3, with no clear D. This TCR was sampled from a woman aged 45-59 years who had been exposed to COVID-19. The sequencing input was PBMCs or T cells enriched from blood (not recorded which). The CDR3 loop is CASSVASYGYTF. The DNA of the CDR3 is TGTGCCAGCAGCGTAGCCAGCTATGGCTACACCTTC.